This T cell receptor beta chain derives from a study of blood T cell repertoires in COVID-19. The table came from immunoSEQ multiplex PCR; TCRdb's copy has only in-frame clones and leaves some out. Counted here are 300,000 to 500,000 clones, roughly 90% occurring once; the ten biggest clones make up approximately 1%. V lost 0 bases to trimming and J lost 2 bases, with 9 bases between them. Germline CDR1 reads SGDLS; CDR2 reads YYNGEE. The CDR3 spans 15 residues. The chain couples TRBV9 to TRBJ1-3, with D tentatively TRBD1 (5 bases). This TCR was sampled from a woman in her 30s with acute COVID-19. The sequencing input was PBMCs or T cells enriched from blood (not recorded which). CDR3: CASSVAGDAGNTIYF. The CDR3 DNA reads TGTGCCAGCAGCGTAGCGGGGGACGCTGGAAACACCATATATTTT.